Each of the 18 T cell receptor beta chains below was sequenced from the same sample in a study of cytotoxic CD8 clonotypes in ibrutinib-treated CLL. Method: immunoSEQ multiplex PCR; TCRdb's copy keeps in-frame clones and lacks some. Among about 36,000 clones, around 75% were seen once, and the ten largest hold roughly 17%. The sequences come from PBMCs, collected at disease progression, from a patient treated with ibrutinib. The receptors here all came from a human donor with chronic lymphocytic leukemia.

The chain recombines TRBV4-2 with TRBJ2-1; D is perhaps TRBD1 (6 bases). Germline V gene lookup returns CDR1 LGHNA and CDR2 YNFKEQ. V was shortened by 0 bases and J by 5 bases, with 14 bases between the two germline ends. This CDR3 has 16 amino acids. The CDR3, as DNA: TGTGCCAGCAGCCAAGATCCGGGGACACAAAACAATGAGCAGTTCTTC. It codes for CASSQDPGTQNNEQFF.

In its sample, this clone was seen a few times. The chain employs TRBV4-1 and TRBJ2-7; TRBD1 agrees at 9 bases. The CDR3 extends over 15 amino acids. Trimming removed 2 bases from V and 6 bases from J; junction bases left unmatched: 8. The germline V gene encodes CDR1 MGHRA and CDR2 YSYEKL. This CDR3 is CASSQWGTGFFEQYF. CDR3 bases: TGCGCCAGCAGCCAATGGGGGACAGGGTTCTTCGAGCAGTACTTC.

The chain is built from TRBV2 and TRBJ2-1; D is uncertain. The CDR3 loop spans 10 amino acids. The germline V gene encodes CDR1 SNHLY and CDR2 FYNNEI. V was trimmed by 8 bases and J by 4 bases, leaving 3 bases between them. The DNA for the CDR3 is TGTGCCAGCCAATACAATGAGCAGTTCTTC. It specifies CASQYNEQFF.

The genes are TRBV4-1 and TRBJ2-1, with D possibly matching TRBD1 (5 bases). Germline lookup yields CDR1 MGHRA and CDR2 YSYEKL. The CDR3 runs to 16 residues. V lost 0 bases and J lost 0, with 9 bases in between. The CDR3 loop is CASSQETVGSYNEQFF. The CDR3 nucleotides are TGCGCCAGCAGCCAAGAGACAGTCGGCTCCTACAATGAGCAGTTCTTC.

Details on this clone: At one of its ends the junction is not consistent with the germline gene, which may arise from a read error. V is TRBV25-1 and J is TRBJ2-7, with 8 bases fitting TRBD1. The length of the CDR3 is 14 residues. Germline V gives CDR1 MGHDK, CDR2 SYGVNS. CDR3 sequence reads: CASGDRGYRDEQYF. The CDR3 nucleotides are TGTGCCAGCGGTGACAGGGGATATCGGGACGAGCAGTACTTC.

The rearrangement links TRBV7-9 to TRBJ2-2; the match to TRBD1 covers 8 bases. The CDR3 covers 15 residues. The ends lost 3 bases at V and 4 bases at J; junction bases unmatched: 4. Germline V gene sequence: CDR1 SEHNR, CDR2 FQNEAQ (reference sequence). CDR3 protein: CASSLTGVSTGELFF. CDR3 nucleotide sequence: TGTGCCAGCAGCTTGACAGGGGTTAGCACCGGGGAGCTGTTTTTT.

The J gene is TRBJ2-2, the V gene TRBV27; D is undetermined. Germline V CDR1 and CDR2: MNHEY, SMNVEV (reference sequence). CDR3 length: 16 amino acids. Trimming stripped 0 bases from V and 2 bases from J, with 10 bases between. This CDR3 is CASSLSVGRNTGELFF. The CDR3 bases are TGTGCCAGCAGTTTATCTGTGGGAAGAAACACCGGGGAGCTGTTTTTT.

The chain uses TRBV14 and TRBJ1-1; the D is unclear. Germline V gives CDR1 SGHDN, CDR2 FVKESK. The CDR3 is 13 residues long. Trimming removed 3 bases from V and 6 bases from J, with 11 bases in between. The CDR3 region is CASSQIGIAEAFF. CDR3 nucleotide sequence: TGTGCCAGCAGCCAGATAGGGATCGCTGAAGCTTTCTTT. The full variable domain, its missing parts supplied by reference TRBV14 and TRBJ1-1, is EAGVTQFPSHSVIEKGQTVTLRCDPISGHDNLYWYRRVMGKEIKFLLHFVKESKQDESGMPNNRFLAERTGGTYSTLKVQPAELEDSGVYFCASSQIGIAEAFFGQGTRLTVV.

V is TRBV11-2 and J is TRBJ1-1; D remains ambiguous. CDR1 and CDR2 from the germline V gene are SGHAT and FQNNGV. V lost 1 base, J lost 1 base, and 10 bases lay in between. The CDR3 consists of 15 residues. CDR3 protein: CASSLGALENTEAFF. DNA for the CDR3: TGTGCCAGCAGCTTAGGGGCATTGGAGAACACTGAAGCTTTCTTT. Combining the CDR3 with reference TRBV11-2 and TRBJ1-1 gives the whole variable domain EAGVAQSPRYKIIEKRQSVAFWCNPISGHATLYWYQQILGQGPKLLIQFQNNGVVDDSQLPKDRFSAERLKGVDSTLKIQPAKLEDSAVYLCASSLGALENTEAFFGQGTRLTVV.

The genes are TRBV9 and TRBJ1-1, with 7 bases that match TRBD1. The CDR3 is 16 amino acids. Per the germline V gene, CDR1 is SGDLS and CDR2 is YYNGEE. V lost 0 bases to trimming and J lost 1 base; unmatched junction nucleotides: 6. DNA for the CDR3: TGTGCCAGCAGCGTAGGAGGGGGCGGAGGGAACACTGAAGCTTTCTTT. Its translation: CASSVGGGGGNTEAFF.

V is TRBV10-1 and J is TRBJ2-5, with D tentatively TRBD1 or TRBD2 (5 bases each). Germline V gives CDR1 WNHNN, CDR2 SYGVQD (reference sequence). The CDR3 is 11 residues long. V was pared by 9 bases and J by 9 bases, with 14 bases between. The CDR3 DNA sequence: TGCGCCAGTGGGACCCGAGGGGCCCAGTACTTC. It yields the protein CASGTRGAQYF.

A word on this clone: At one boundary the junction diverges from the germline segment, which might be a read error. This chain joins TRBV2 and TRBJ2-2; no firm D call. The CDR3 is 13 residues long. CDR1 is SNHLY, CDR2 FYNNEI, per germline. DNA for the CDR3: TGTGCCAACAGTGTTCCCCTTCCCGGGGAGCTGTTTTTT. It is translated as CANSVPLPGELFF.

The chain has TRBV5-5 and TRBJ2-7, with D perhaps matching TRBD1 or TRBD2 (6 bases each). The CDR3 totals 13 residues. Trimming pared 1 base from V and 5 bases from J, leaving 10 bases between. Germline CDR1 SGHKS, CDR2 YYEKEE (reference sequence). In DNA, the CDR3 is TGTGCCAGCAGCTTGCCGGGGGCCGACGAGCAGTACTTC. Amino acid sequence: CASSLPGADEQYF.

A single count supports this clone. This chain connects TRBV11-1 to TRBJ2-7, with 7 bases that match TRBD2. Per the germline V gene, CDR1 is SGHAT and CDR2 is FQDESV (reference sequence). The CDR3 runs to 14 residues. After removal of 3 bases from V and 4 bases from J, the junction contained 6 bases not matched to a gene. In DNA form, the CDR3 reads TGTGCCAGCAGCTTCGCGGGGGTGATTTACGAGCAGTACTTC. Translation: CASSFAGVIYEQYF.

CDR3 sequence: CASSNTGSGANVLTF. DNA for the CDR3: TGTGCCAGCAGCAACACAGGCTCTGGGGCCAACGTCCTGACTTTC. The gene calls are TRBV5-5 and TRBJ2-6; D is possibly TRBD1 (5 bases). Between the trimmed V and J ends, which lost 4 bases and 0 bases, there was a span of 8 bases. Germline-derived CDR1 and CDR2 are SGHKS and YYEKEE (reference sequence). The length of the CDR3 is 15 residues.

The chain links TRBV7-8 to TRBJ1-6; D call uncertain. Germline loops: CDR1 SGHVS, CDR2 FQNEAQ. V gave up 1 base and J gave up 8 bases, with 9 bases separating them. The CDR3 totals 14 residues. Written as DNA, the CDR3 is TGTGCCAGCAGCTTAGGGGGTATCGATTCACCCCTCCACTTT. Protein product: CASSLGGIDSPLHF.

The genes are TRBV7-8 and TRBJ1-4, with TRBD1 matching 8 bases. From germline, CDR1 is SGHVS and CDR2 FQNEAQ. J lost 8 bases, V lost 5 bases, and 16 bases had no gene match. The CDR3 has 17 amino acids. The CDR3, as DNA: TGTGCCAGCAGCCGCGCCGGGACAGGCTTTGATGGGGAAAAACTGTTTTTT. Amino acid sequence: CASSRAGTGFDGEKLFF.

The chain carries TRBV5-1 and TRBJ1-5; D not resolved. Per the germline V gene, CDR1 is SGHRS and CDR2 is YFSETQ. The V end was cut by 4 bases, the J end by 5 bases, with 13 bases between. This CDR3 spans 14 amino acids. The CDR3 DNA reads TGCGCCAGCAGCCCCGAGGGAAGAGATCAGCCCCAGCATTTT. Its translation: CASSPEGRDQPQHF.